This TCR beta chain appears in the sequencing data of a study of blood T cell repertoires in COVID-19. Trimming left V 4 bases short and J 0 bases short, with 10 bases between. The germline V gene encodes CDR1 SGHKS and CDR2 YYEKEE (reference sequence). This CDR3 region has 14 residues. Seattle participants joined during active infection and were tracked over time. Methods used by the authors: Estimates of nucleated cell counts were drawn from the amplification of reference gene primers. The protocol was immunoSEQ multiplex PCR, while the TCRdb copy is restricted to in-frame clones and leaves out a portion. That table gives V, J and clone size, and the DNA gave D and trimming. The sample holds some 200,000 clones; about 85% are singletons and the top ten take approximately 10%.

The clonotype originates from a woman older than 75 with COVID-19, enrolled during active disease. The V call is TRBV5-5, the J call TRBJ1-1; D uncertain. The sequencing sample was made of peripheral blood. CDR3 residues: CASSPEGMNTEAFF. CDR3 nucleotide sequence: TGTGCCAGCAGCCCTGAGGGCATGAACACTGAAGCTTTCTTT. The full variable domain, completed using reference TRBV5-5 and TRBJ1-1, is DAGVTQSPTHLIKTRGQQVTLRCSPISGHKSVSWYQQVLGQGPQFIFQYYEKEERGRGNFPDRFSARQFPNYSSELNVNALLLGDSALYLCASSPEGMNTEAFFGQGTRLTVV.